The rows below give T cell receptor beta chains drawn from one sample of a study of cytomegalovirus exposure and HLA in healthy donors. Data came from immunoSEQ multiplex PCR; TCRdb stores just in-frame clones and leaves some out. The data show roughly 100,000 clones, approximately 85% seen once. The sequencing input was PBMCs. The source of these receptors is a middle-aged man in good health and CMV-seropositive. Each CDR3 is given with its conserved first and last residue. The D gene is left open where the match is weak.

cdr3_aa: CASSQNRGTAFF
v_call: TRBV4-2
d_call: TRBD1
j_call: TRBJ1-1

cdr3_aa: CASSIRTGTDEQYF
v_call: TRBV5-4
d_call: TRBD1
j_call: TRBJ2-7

cdr3_aa: CASLQGILDTQYF
v_call: TRBV2
d_call: TRBD1
j_call: TRBJ2-3

cdr3_aa: CASSMTGGRVQYF
v_call: TRBV19
d_call: TRBD1
j_call: TRBJ2-4

cdr3_aa: CASSLATGDSYEQYF
v_call: TRBV5-5
d_call: TRBD1
j_call: TRBJ2-7

cdr3_aa: CASSQGTGKTEAFF
v_call: TRBV13
d_call: TRBD1
j_call: TRBJ1-1

cdr3_aa: CAISTSGTENYGYTF
v_call: TRBV10-3
d_call: TRBD1
j_call: TRBJ1-2

cdr3_aa: CASSFSSVPQHF
v_call: TRBV5-8
d_call: -
j_call: TRBJ1-5

cdr3_aa: CASSLSRENTEAFF
v_call: TRBV11-2
d_call: -
j_call: TRBJ1-1

cdr3_aa: CASSFDRGRGETQYF
v_call: TRBV2
d_call: TRBD1
j_call: TRBJ2-5

cdr3_aa: CASSRLSSTYEQYF
v_call: TRBV4-1
d_call: -
j_call: TRBJ2-7

cdr3_aa: CATRGTSTDTQYF
v_call: TRBV19
d_call: -
j_call: TRBJ2-3

cdr3_aa: CASSLASGGQRPYEQYF
v_call: TRBV13
d_call: -
j_call: TRBJ2-7

cdr3_aa: CASSNGVAYNEQFF
v_call: TRBV19
d_call: -
j_call: TRBJ2-1

cdr3_aa: CASSLGSSSYNEQFF
v_call: TRBV7-7
d_call: -
j_call: TRBJ2-1

cdr3_aa: CASNTQGANEKLFF
v_call: TRBV28
d_call: TRBD1
j_call: TRBJ1-4

cdr3_aa: CASSLLDRDRVAEAFF
v_call: TRBV7-9
d_call: TRBD1
j_call: TRBJ1-1

cdr3_aa: CASSPPQRGGNTIYF
v_call: TRBV28
d_call: -
j_call: TRBJ1-3

cdr3_aa: CASRRSGAVHYEQYF
v_call: TRBV6-1
d_call: TRBD2
j_call: TRBJ2-7

cdr3_aa: CASSTDRATGELFF
v_call: TRBV5-4
d_call: TRBD1
j_call: TRBJ2-2

cdr3_aa: CASRPAGDMSPLHF
v_call: TRBV6-6
d_call: -
j_call: TRBJ1-6

cdr3_aa: CASSFQGHTEAFF
v_call: TRBV5-1
d_call: -
j_call: TRBJ1-1

cdr3_aa: CASTELNSPLHF
v_call: TRBV6-6
d_call: -
j_call: TRBJ1-6

cdr3_aa: CSSSFDSFYFF
v_call: TRBV7-9
d_call: -
j_call: TRBJ2-7

cdr3_aa: CASSLQGGKNIQYF
v_call: TRBV5-6
d_call: TRBD1
j_call: TRBJ2-4

cdr3_aa: CAWTLELNTEAFF
v_call: TRBV30
d_call: -
j_call: TRBJ1-1

cdr3_aa: CASSQTGFNEKLFF
v_call: TRBV5-1
d_call: -
j_call: TRBJ1-4

cdr3_aa: CAWTIRRTGLTNEKLFF
v_call: TRBV30
d_call: TRBD1
j_call: TRBJ1-4

cdr3_aa: CATSREATGLSNQPQHF
v_call: TRBV15
d_call: -
j_call: TRBJ1-5

cdr3_aa: CASSSNRVSGANVLTF
v_call: TRBV7-9
d_call: -
j_call: TRBJ2-6

cdr3_aa: CASKVAGAGGYEQYF
v_call: TRBV6-5
d_call: TRBD1
j_call: TRBJ2-7

cdr3_aa: CASRESGTYNEQFF
v_call: TRBV5-1
d_call: TRBD2
j_call: TRBJ2-1

cdr3_aa: CASSSGQGADVYTF
v_call: TRBV5-1
d_call: TRBD1
j_call: TRBJ1-2

cdr3_aa: CASSQGPPTTVTSGNTIYF
v_call: TRBV4-1
d_call: -
j_call: TRBJ1-3

cdr3_aa: CASTLTRGNYGYTF
v_call: TRBV6-5
d_call: -
j_call: TRBJ1-2

cdr3_aa: CASSLQPKANEKLFF
v_call: TRBV5-5
d_call: -
j_call: TRBJ1-4

cdr3_aa: CASSFGSHYEQYF
v_call: TRBV27
d_call: -
j_call: TRBJ2-7

cdr3_aa: CASSDLSGYTF
v_call: TRBV6-1
d_call: -
j_call: TRBJ1-2

cdr3_aa: CSVTQGTNTEAFF
v_call: TRBV29-1
d_call: TRBD1
j_call: TRBJ1-1

cdr3_aa: CASSLAGHVQETQYF
v_call: TRBV7-6
d_call: -
j_call: TRBJ2-5

cdr3_aa: CASSLSRGRGPAETQYF
v_call: TRBV11-2
d_call: -
j_call: TRBJ2-5

cdr3_aa: CASSLVAGDYGYTF
v_call: TRBV7-9
d_call: -
j_call: TRBJ1-2

cdr3_aa: CSVEAQGTLRYEQYF
v_call: TRBV29-1
d_call: -
j_call: TRBJ2-7

cdr3_aa: CAIPTGRASYEQYF
v_call: TRBV10-3
d_call: -
j_call: TRBJ2-7

cdr3_aa: CASSEFSRLAGGGEQYF
v_call: TRBV6-1
d_call: TRBD2
j_call: TRBJ2-7

cdr3_aa: CASSLFGRGPLHF
v_call: TRBV28
d_call: TRBD1
j_call: TRBJ1-6

cdr3_aa: CASMRSGRYNDEQYF
v_call: TRBV6-5
d_call: -
j_call: TRBJ2-7

cdr3_aa: CSVGDRYTGELFF
v_call: TRBV29-1
d_call: TRBD1
j_call: TRBJ2-2

cdr3_aa: CASSTNQGSGNTIYF
v_call: TRBV5-1
d_call: -
j_call: TRBJ1-3

cdr3_aa: CASRLTGTITDTQYF
v_call: TRBV6-5
d_call: TRBD1
j_call: TRBJ2-3

cdr3_aa: CASSGGNTEAFF
v_call: TRBV9
d_call: -
j_call: TRBJ1-1

cdr3_aa: CASSPTRAANSPLHF
v_call: TRBV14
d_call: -
j_call: TRBJ1-6

cdr3_aa: CASSHFGGAGETQYF
v_call: TRBV6-5
d_call: -
j_call: TRBJ2-5

cdr3_aa: CASSLDRGTEAFF
v_call: TRBV7-9
d_call: -
j_call: TRBJ1-1

cdr3_aa: CASSISPGPGETQYF
v_call: TRBV19
d_call: -
j_call: TRBJ2-5

cdr3_aa: CASSGTSGAYNEQFF
v_call: TRBV7-9
d_call: TRBD2
j_call: TRBJ2-1

cdr3_aa: CASSLLMGARTEAFF
v_call: TRBV5-5
d_call: -
j_call: TRBJ1-1

cdr3_aa: CASSKESGQPQHF
v_call: TRBV18
d_call: -
j_call: TRBJ1-5

cdr3_aa: CASSLSGQMSSYNEQFF
v_call: TRBV28
d_call: -
j_call: TRBJ2-1

cdr3_aa: CASSFGGASDTQYF
v_call: TRBV13
d_call: -
j_call: TRBJ2-3